This entry is about one TCR beta chain. TCRdb's copy holds only in-frame clones and misses some; the assay was immunoSEQ multiplex PCR. The top ten hold about 0.057% of the sample, which has around 550,000 clones, roughly 95% seen once. This entry is derived from a study of shared clonotypes between healthy human individuals. The CDR3 is 12 amino acids. From germline, CDR1 is SQVTM and CDR2 ANQGSEA. V lost 7 bases and J 0 bases, leaving 10 bases between the germline ends. The chain employs TRBV29-1 and TRBJ2-7; D might be TRBD1 (6 bases). Sequenced input: naive CD4+ T cells sorted from blood. Sample subset: CD45RA+ positively selected. The receptor's source is a woman under 40 in good health. The CDR3 protein is CSGRTDSYEQYF. The CDR3 DNA reads TGCAGCGGAAGGACAGACTCCTACGAGCAGTACTTC.